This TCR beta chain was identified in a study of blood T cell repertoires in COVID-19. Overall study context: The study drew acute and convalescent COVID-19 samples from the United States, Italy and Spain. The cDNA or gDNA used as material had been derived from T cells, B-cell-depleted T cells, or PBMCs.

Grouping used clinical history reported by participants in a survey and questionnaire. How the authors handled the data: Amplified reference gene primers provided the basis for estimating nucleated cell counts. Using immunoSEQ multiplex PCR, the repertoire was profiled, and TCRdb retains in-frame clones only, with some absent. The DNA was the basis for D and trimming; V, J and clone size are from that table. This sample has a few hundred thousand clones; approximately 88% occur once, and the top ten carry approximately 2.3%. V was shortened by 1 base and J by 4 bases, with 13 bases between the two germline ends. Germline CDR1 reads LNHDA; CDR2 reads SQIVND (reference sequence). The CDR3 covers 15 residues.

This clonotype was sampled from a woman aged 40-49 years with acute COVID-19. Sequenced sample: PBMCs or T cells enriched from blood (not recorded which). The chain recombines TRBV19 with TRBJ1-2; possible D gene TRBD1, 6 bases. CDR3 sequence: CASSIGRGLSYGYTF. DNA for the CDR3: TGTGCCAGTAGTATAGGAAGGGGGTTGAGCTATGGCTACACCTTC.